The 28 T cell receptor beta chains reported below all come from one sample, sequenced in a study of blood T cell repertoires in COVID-19. Assay used: immunoSEQ multiplex PCR; TCRdb lists only in-frame clones, some missing. The sample has 55,000 to 75,000 clones, about 81% seen once; the top ten hold 9.2%. The source material was peripheral blood. These TCRs come from a human donor in a cohort sampled during active COVID-19.

The rearrangement uses TRBV4-3 and TRBJ1-1; unclear D gene. This CDR3 comprises 13 residues. Germline loops: CDR1 LGHNA, CDR2 YSLEER. V lost 3 bases, J lost 2 bases, and 7 bases lay in between. CDR3 in amino acids: CASSQAFNTEAFF. The CDR3 region has the DNA TGCGCCAGCAGCCAGGCCTTCAACACTGAAGCTTTCTTT.

The J gene is TRBJ1-1, the V gene TRBV9, with D perhaps matching TRBD1 (6 bases). This CDR3 is 16 amino acids long. V gave up 4 bases and J gave up 4 bases, with 20 bases separating them. Germline V CDR1 and CDR2: SGDLS, YYNGEE. CDR3 sequence reads: CASSHFRGGSPTEAFF. The CDR3 DNA is TGTGCCAGCAGCCACTTTAGGGGGGGGTCTCCCACTGAAGCTTTCTTT.

The gene calls are TRBV19 and TRBJ1-4; no clear D. Germline CDR1 LNHDA, CDR2 SQIVND (reference sequence). V shed 6 bases and J shed 2 bases, with 10 bases lying between them. This CDR3 has 14 amino acids. The CDR3, as DNA: TGTGCCAGTAGGAGAGGCTGGACTAATGAAAAACTGTTTTTT. The encoded protein is CASRRGWTNEKLFF. Full variable domain (rest looked up from reference TRBV19 and TRBJ1-4): DGGITQSPKYLFRKEGQNVTLSCEQNLNHDAMYWYRQDPGQGLRLIYYSQIVNDFQKGDIAEGYSVSREKKESFPLTVTSAQKNPTAFYLCASRRGWTNEKLFFGSGTQLSVL.

V and J are TRBV28 and TRBJ2-7; 8 bases are a match to TRBD1. CDR1 is MDHEN, CDR2 SYDVKM, per germline. V was pared by 3 bases and J by 7 bases, with 11 bases of the junction left unmatched. The CDR3 sequence is 15 residues long. This CDR3 reads CASSFSYRGVEEQYF. For the CDR3, the DNA is TGTGCCAGCAGTTTCTCGTACAGGGGGGTGGAGGAGCAGTACTTC.

The chain uses TRBV18 and TRBJ2-2, with a tentative D call TRBD1 (6 bases). Germline V gives CDR1 KGHSH, CDR2 LQKENI. Between the trimmed V and J ends, which lost 2 bases and 4 bases, there was a span of 17 bases. The CDR3 is made up of 17 amino acids. The CDR3 coding sequence is TGTGCCAGCTCACCAGACAGGTTGGGCCCTTTCACCGGGGAGCTGTTTTTT. Amino acids: CASSPDRLGPFTGELFF.

The V gene is TRBV5-5, the J gene TRBJ1-5; TRBD1 agrees at 7 bases. Germline values: CDR1 SGHKS, CDR2 YYEKEE (reference sequence). J lost 2 bases, V lost 4 bases, and 3 bases had no gene match. The CDR3 has 14 residues. CDR3 region: CASSHTGGNQPQHF. In DNA, the CDR3 is TGTGCCAGCAGCCATACAGGGGGCAATCAGCCCCAGCATTTT.

J is TRBJ2-1 and V is TRBV7-2; D not resolved. CDR1 and CDR2 (germline): SGHTA, FQGNSA. This CDR3 is 18 amino acids long. Trimming removed 1 base from V and 3 bases from J, with 19 bases in between. The CDR3 sequence is CASSLDVSKVVVYNEQFF. Here the CDR3 DNA reads TGTGCCAGCAGCTTAGACGTGAGTAAAGTGGTCGTCTACAATGAGCAGTTCTTC.

The V call is TRBV5-1, the J call TRBJ2-7, with D possibly TRBD2 on 5 matching bases. CDR3 length equals 17 residues. The V and J ends lost 1 base and 0 bases respectively, with 17 bases between them. The germline CDR1 and CDR2 sequences are SGHRS and YFSETQ. The CDR3 DNA is TGCGCCAGCAGCTTGAATTCAGGACGGGAAAGCTCCTACGAGCAGTACTTC. This sequence encodes CASSLNSGRESSYEQYF. Using reference TRBV5-1 and TRBJ2-7 for the parts outside the CDR3, the full variable domain is KAGVTQTPRYLIKTRGQQVTLSCSPISGHRSVSWYQQTPGQGLQFLFEYFSETQRNKGNFPGRFSGRQFSNSRSEMNVSTLELGDSALYLCASSLNSGRESSYEQYFGPGTRLTVT.

The chain combines TRBV6-5 with TRBJ1-2; 7 bases match TRBD1. The germline V gene has CDR1 MNHEY and CDR2 SVGAGI. The CDR3 has 15 residues. V lost 6 bases to trimming and J lost 4 bases; unmatched junction nucleotides: 11. The CDR3 region has the DNA TGTGCCAGCAGGCCAGGGACAGCCGCCACCTATGGCTACACCTTC. It is translated as CASRPGTAATYGYTF.

A few counts support this clone. This chain uses TRBV7-9 with TRBJ2-7; a weak D match, TRBD2 (6 bases). Germline V gene lookup returns CDR1 SEHNR and CDR2 FQNEAQ (reference sequence). V dropped 2 bases and J dropped 5 bases, with 10 bases sitting between them. CDR3 length: 13 amino acids. CDR3 bases: TGTGCCAGCAGCTTAACGGGAGTCCACGAGCAGTACTTC. Translating it yields CASSLTGVHEQYF.

The gene calls are TRBV29-1 and TRBJ1-1; D unclear. The CDR3 length is 12 residues. V lost 5 bases, J lost 0 bases, and 7 bases lay in between. The germline V gene has CDR1 SQVTM and CDR2 ANQGSEA. CDR3 DNA sequence: TGCAGCGTTCGAGGTCTGAACACTGAAGCTTTCTTT. Amino acids: CSVRGLNTEAFF.

In DNA, the CDR3 is TGTGCCAGCAGAGGATGGGAAGCGGGGGGTGGGAATGAGCAGTTCTTC. This translates into CASRGWEAGGGNEQFF. This chain connects TRBV2 to TRBJ2-1, with 9 nucleotides matching TRBD2. Germline V lookup: CDR1 SNHLY, CDR2 FYNNEI. Unmatched junction bases numbered 13, after V lost 6 bases and J lost 7 bases. The CDR3 has 16 residues.

This chain uses TRBV18 with TRBJ1-6; the match to TRBD1 covers 9 bases. CDR1 and CDR2 from the germline V gene are KGHSH and LQKENI. V was clipped by 6 bases and J by 10 bases; unmatched bases: 10. This CDR3 spans 15 amino acids. The DNA of the CDR3 is TGTGCCAGCTCGTCCGGGACAGGGAAAGGATCACCCCTCCACTTT. Protein product: CASSSGTGKGSPLHF. The variable domain in full, completed from reference TRBV18 and TRBJ1-6, reads NAGVMQNPRHLVRRRGQEARLRCSPMKGHSHVYWYRQLPEEGLKFMVYLQKENIIDESGMPKERFSAEFPKEGPSILRIQQVVRGDSAAYFCASSSGTGKGSPLHFGNGTRLTVT.

The V and J genes are TRBV12-3 or TRBV12-4 and TRBJ2-5; 7 bases line up with TRBD1. CDR3 length: 13 residues. The trim removed 5 bases at V and 3 bases at J, leaving 3 bases unmatched. The CDR3 spells CASSPGTEETQYF. Here the CDR3 DNA reads TGTGCCAGCAGTCCCGGGACAGAAGAGACCCAGTACTTC.

V usage is TRBV28 and J usage is TRBJ1-3; 11 nucleotides align to TRBD1. Germline CDR1 and CDR2: MDHEN and SYDVKM. J lost 0 bases, V lost 10 bases, and 5 bases had no gene match. CDR3 size: 15 residues. The CDR3 here is CATRTGGASGNTIYF. The CDR3 DNA is TGTGCCACTCGGACAGGGGGCGCCTCTGGAAACACCATATATTTT. The variable domain in full, with the rest retrieved from reference TRBV28 and TRBJ1-3, is DVKVTQSSRYLVKRTGEKVFLECVQDMDHENMFWYRQDPGLGLRLIYFSYDVKMKEKGDIPEGYSVSREKKERFSLILESASTNQTSMYLCATRTGGASGNTIYFGEGSWLTVV.

This clone has just a few counts. The chain uses TRBV5-1 and TRBJ1-5; 7 bases match TRBD1. Unmatched junction bases numbered 6, after V lost 3 bases and J lost 3 bases. This CDR3 is 15 amino acids long. CDR1 is SGHRS and CDR2 is YFSETQ in the germline V gene. The CDR3 loop is CASSSTGAPNQPQHF. Written as DNA, the CDR3 is TGCGCCAGCAGCTCTACAGGGGCCCCCAATCAGCCCCAGCATTTT.

The V gene is TRBV9, the J gene TRBJ1-2; 7 bases match TRBD1. This CDR3 has 18 amino acids. V lost 4 bases and J lost 6; bases outside the gene matches: 21. In germline, CDR1 is SGDLS, CDR2 YYNGEE. CDR3 nucleotides: TGTGCCAGCAGCTTCCGACCAGGACAGGACCAGGAGGATGATGGCTACACCTTC. Its protein is CASSFRPGQDQEDDGYTF. The full variable domain, completed using reference TRBV9 and TRBJ1-2, is DSGVTQTPKHLITATGQRVTLRCSPRSGDLSVYWYQQSLDQGLQFLIQYYNGEERAKGNILERFSAQQFPDLHSELNLSSLELGDSALYFCASSFRPGQDQEDDGYTFGSGTRLTVV.

In its sample, this clone was seen once. The chain couples TRBV6-5 to TRBJ2-7; 7 nucleotides match TRBD1. Per the germline V gene, CDR1 is MNHEY and CDR2 is SVGAGI. V shed 10 bases and J 3 bases; nucleotides not matched to a gene: 12. The CDR3 totals 14 residues. The CDR3 reads CATSPRDRNYEQYF. The DNA for the CDR3 is TGTGCCACCTCCCCCCGGGACAGAAACTACGAGCAGTACTTC.

The chain joins TRBV9 to TRBJ1-2; D ambiguous. This CDR3 is 17 amino acids long. Trimming took off 3 bases at V and 4 bases at J, with 22 bases between the two ends. Germline CDR1 is SGDLS and CDR2 is YYNGEE. The CDR3 sequence is CASSAREPLASPYGYTF. CDR3 in DNA: TGTGCCAGCAGCGCTAGAGAGCCCCTGGCCAGCCCCTATGGCTACACCTTC.

The chain combines TRBV19 with TRBJ1-1; D gene unclear. This CDR3 spans 13 amino acids. CDR1 and CDR2 from the germline V gene are LNHDA and SQIVND (reference sequence). Trimming removed 3 bases at V and 1 base at J, with 6 bases between. The CDR3 region is CASSIGRNTEAFF. DNA for the CDR3: TGTGCCAGTAGTATTGGGCGGAACACTGAAGCTTTCTTT.

The chain recombines TRBV10-3 with TRBJ2-7, with a tentative D call TRBD1 (5 bases). There are 15 residues in the CDR3. Germline CDR1 ENHRY, CDR2 SYGVKD. V lost 2 bases and J 0 bases, leaving 11 bases between the germline ends. This chain's CDR3 is CAISETQGSSYEQYF. CDR3 bases: TGTGCCATCAGTGAGACCCAGGGAAGCTCCTACGAGCAGTACTTC.

The CDR3 protein is CASSSEDWRHEELFF. CDR3 nucleotides: TGTGCCAGCAGCTCTGAGGACTGGAGGCATGAGGAGCTGTTTTTT. This chain uses TRBV7-9 with TRBJ2-2, with TRBD2 as a possible D gene (5 bases). Germline V lookup: CDR1 SEHNR, CDR2 FQNEAQ (reference sequence). V lost 4 bases to trimming and J lost 10 bases, with 19 bases between them. The CDR3 spans 15 residues.

The chain is built from TRBV27 and TRBJ1-6; the match to TRBD1 covers 9 bases. Germline V lookup: CDR1 MNHEY, CDR2 SMNVEV (reference sequence). This CDR3 is built from 13 residues. J was trimmed by 13 bases and V by 5 bases; bases with no gene match: 6. The CDR3 sequence is CASSPGQGIPLHF. CDR3 DNA: TGTGCCAGCAGTCCCGGACAGGGGATCCCCCTCCACTTT.

This chain links TRBV9 with TRBJ2-1; D gene unclear. Trimming pared 0 bases from V and 10 bases from J, leaving 11 bases between. CDR3 length: 13 amino acids. Germline values: CDR1 SGDLS, CDR2 YYNGEE. CDR3 region: CASSVVGYGEQFF. The DNA of the CDR3 is TGTGCCAGCAGCGTAGTCGGCTACGGGGAGCAGTTCTTC.

The V call is TRBV7-2, the J call TRBJ1-2; 12 positions agree with TRBD1. J gave up 6 bases and V 4 bases, and 9 bases lay outside the gene matches. The CDR3 has 16 amino acids. Germline V gene lookup returns CDR1 SGHTA and CDR2 FQGNSA. The DNA for the CDR3 is TGTGCCAGCAGCTGGGGACAGGGGGCGATATTCGATGGCTACACCTTC. This translates into CASSWGQGAIFDGYTF.

V usage is TRBV5-4 and J usage is TRBJ2-1; D not certain. V shed 2 bases and J shed 1 base, with 13 bases lying between them. The CDR3 contains 16 residues. Germline loops: CDR1 SGHNT, CDR2 YYREEE (reference sequence). The CDR3 DNA reads as TGTGCCAGCAGCTTACAGTCATATGAGTCCTACAATGAGCAGTTCTTC. It translates to CASSLQSYESYNEQFF.

The gene calls are TRBV15 and TRBJ2-2; TRBD2 aligns across 14 bases. The V and J ends lost 8 bases and 6 bases, in that order; junction bases with no gene match: 5. Germline assignment: CDR1 LNHNV and CDR2 YYDKDF (reference sequence). The CDR3 extends over 15 amino acids. In nucleotides, the CDR3 is TGTGCCACCTCAGGGGGACTAGCGGGAGCCGGGGAGCTGTTTTTT. Protein sequence: CATSGGLAGAGELFF.

The chain employs TRBV10-2 and TRBJ1-2; maybe TRBD1 (6 bases). Trimming took off 5 bases at V and 4 bases at J, with 17 bases between the two ends. This CDR3 region has 15 residues. The germline V gene has CDR1 WSHSY and CDR2 SAAADI. CDR3 sequence: CASSHNRVQGYGYTF. Here the CDR3 DNA reads TGCGCCAGCAGTCATAACAGGGTTCAAGGCTATGGCTACACCTTC.